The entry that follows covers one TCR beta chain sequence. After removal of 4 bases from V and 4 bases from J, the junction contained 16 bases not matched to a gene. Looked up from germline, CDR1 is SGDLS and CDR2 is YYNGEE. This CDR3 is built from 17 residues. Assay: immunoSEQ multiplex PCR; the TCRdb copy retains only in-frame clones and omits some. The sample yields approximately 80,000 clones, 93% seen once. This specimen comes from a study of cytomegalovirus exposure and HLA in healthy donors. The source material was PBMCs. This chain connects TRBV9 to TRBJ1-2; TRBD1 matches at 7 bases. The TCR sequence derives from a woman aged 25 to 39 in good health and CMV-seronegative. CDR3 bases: TGTGCCAGCAGCCACCAGTCTCGACAGGGTAAAGTCTATGGCTACACCTTC. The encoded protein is CASSHQSRQGKVYGYTF.